The 25 T cell receptor beta chains given below trace back to one sample, sequenced in a study of vaccination and CD4 T cells after COVID-19. These receptors' targets are unknown. Treatment described: approximately nine-day PBMC culture with coronavirus spike peptide pools or control peptides (ViraFEST assay). Cultured CD4+ T-cell DNA underwent Oncomine TCR Beta short-read sequencing. TCRdb processed the PCR reads anew with MiXCR; each CDR3 protein has one entry. Among 8,500 to 10,000 distinct CDR3 sequences, around 60% were seen once, and the ten largest hold about 30%. Source material: CD4+ T cells from blood, cultured in vitro. The source of these receptors is a human donor who had recovered from COVID-19.

The chain carries TRBV6-2 or TRBV6-3 and TRBJ2-3; 8 positions agree with TRBD1. Germline loops: CDR1 MNHEY, CDR2 SVGEGT. The CDR3 has 14 residues. Trimming at V came to 4 bases and at J to 6 bases, leaving 6 bases not matched to a gene. This chain's CDR3 is CASSSRQGLDTQYF. As DNA, the CDR3 is TGTGCCAGCAGTTCCCGACAGGGGCTGGATACGCAGTATTTT.

The V gene is TRBV30, the J gene TRBJ1-6, with TRBD1 as a possible D gene (6 bases). CDR1 GTSNPN and CDR2 SVGIG come from the germline V gene (reference sequence). The CDR3 totals 14 residues. V was pared by 6 bases and J by 4 bases, with 13 bases between. CDR3 nucleotides: TGTGCCTGTACTAGGACAGCATATAATTCACCCCTCCACTTT. Translated, it gives CACTRTAYNSPLHF.

This chain joins TRBV20-1 and TRBJ2-5; the D gene is possibly TRBD1 (6 bases). Germline V gene lookup returns CDR1 DFQATT and CDR2 SNEGSKA (reference sequence). CDR3 size: 11 residues. Trimming removed 7 bases from V and 4 bases from J, with 10 bases in between. The CDR3 reads CSVPGVETQYF. CDR3 in DNA: TGCAGTGTTCCAGGGGTAGAGACCCAGTACTTC.

The chain joins TRBV20-1 to TRBJ2-7; D possibly corresponds to TRBD2 (6 bases). The V end was cut by 6 bases, the J end by 1 base, with 16 bases between. The CDR3 runs to 14 residues. CDR1 is DFQATT, CDR2 SNEGSKA, per germline (reference sequence). The CDR3 loop reads CSARDRGRSYEQYF. DNA of the CDR3: TGCAGTGCCAGGGACCGAGGGAGGTCCTACGAGCAGTACTTC.

V is TRBV21-1 and J is TRBJ2-5; the tabulated D call, TRBD2, remains unverified against the DNA. TRBV21-1 is reported as a pseudogene. CDR3 length equals 12 residues. Here the CDR3 DNA reads TGTGCCAGCAACCCCTCCTTGGAGACCCAGTACTTC. Translated: CASNPSLETQYF.

Sample share makes this clonotype hyperexpanded. The chain is built from TRBV7-9 and TRBJ1-4; D unclear. The germline V gene encodes CDR1 SEHNR and CDR2 FQNEAQ (reference sequence). V shed 0 bases and J shed 5 bases, with 10 bases lying between them. The CDR3 is 15 amino acids. This CDR3 is CASSLARQPNEKLFF. Written as DNA, the CDR3 is TGTGCCAGCAGCTTAGCCCGGCAGCCGAATGAAAAACTGTTTTTT.

This clonotype was seen more than once but under ten times. The rearrangement joins TRBV7-9 to TRBJ2-2; 12 nucleotides match TRBD2. With 5 bases clipped from V and 2 bases from J, the junction kept 6 bases outside the gene matches. Germline-derived CDR1 and CDR2 are SEHNR and FQNEAQ (reference sequence). The CDR3 has 17 amino acids. CDR3 in amino acids: CASSPGLAGRNTGELFF. In nucleotides, the CDR3 is TGTGCCAGCAGCCCCGGACTAGCGGGGCGAAACACCGGGGAGCTGTTTTTT.

The J gene is TRBJ1-6, the V gene TRBV30; D perhaps matches TRBD1 (6 bases). This CDR3 has 17 amino acids. V lost 3 bases and J lost 4, with 19 bases in between. Per germline, CDR1 GTSNPN and CDR2 SVGIG (reference sequence). The CDR3 here is CAWSRLTLRGYNSPLHF. CDR3 bases: TGTGCCTGGAGCCGTCTCACCCTCAGGGGATATAATTCACCCCTCCACTTT.

J is TRBJ1-5 and V is TRBV6-1; D is unresolved. The germline V gene encodes CDR1 MNHNS and CDR2 SASEGT. This CDR3 has 14 residues. V was clipped by 4 bases and J by 0 bases, with 7 bases between them. CDR3: CASSGHLSNQPQHF. CDR3 DNA sequence: TGTGCCAGCAGTGGACACCTTAGCAATCAGCCCCAGCATTTT.

This chain links TRBV7-2 with TRBJ2-7; D remains ambiguous. The J call may be mistaken, given a closer DNA end match to TRBJ2-5. The length of the CDR3 is 11 residues. The germline V gene encodes CDR1 SGHTA and CDR2 FQGNSA. This CDR3 reads CASSPYETQYF. CDR3 nucleotides: TGTGCCAGCAGCCCTTACGAGACCCAGTACTTC.

This clonotype turned up a few times. The rearrangement joins TRBV7-6 to TRBJ1-1, with 8 positions matching TRBD1. The trim removed 4 bases at V and 4 bases at J, leaving 8 bases unmatched. This CDR3 has 15 amino acids. CDR1 and CDR2 (germline): SGHVS, FNYEAQ. The CDR3 here is CASSSDREGGTEAFF. The CDR3 DNA reads as TGTGCCAGCAGCTCGGACAGGGAAGGTGGCACTGAAGCTTTCTTT. Complete variable domain (other parts from reference TRBV7-6 and TRBJ1-1): GAGVSQSPRYKVTKRGQDVALRCDPISGHVSLYWYRQALGQGPEFLTYFNYEAQQDKSGLPNDRFSAERPEGSISTLTIQRTEQRDSAMYRCASSSDREGGTEAFFGQGTRLTVV.

This clonotype has just a few counts. This chain links TRBV7-6 with TRBJ2-5; D gene ambiguous. The CDR3 consists of 11 residues. V was clipped by 7 bases and J by 2 bases, with 5 bases between them. Per germline, CDR1 SGHVS and CDR2 FNYEAQ. CDR3 bases: TGTGCCAGCAAGATTCAAGAGACCCAGTACTTC. Residues: CASKIQETQYF.

CDR3 coding DNA: TGTGCCAGCAGACCCCGACTCCGGAGCCCAGAGACCCAGTACTTC. Translated, it gives CASRPRLRSPETQYF. The rearrangement links TRBV7-2 to TRBJ2-5; D is uncertain. CDR1 is SGHTA, CDR2 FQGNSA, per germline. CDR3 length: 15 amino acids. V was cut by 6 bases and J by 4 bases, with 18 bases left in between.

This clonotype has more than one count but fewer than ten. This sequence joins TRBV27 and TRBJ2-7; D remains ambiguous. Between the trimmed V and J ends, which lost 6 bases and 4 bases, there was a span of 13 bases. CDR1 is MNHEY and CDR2 is SMNVEV in the germline V gene (reference sequence). This CDR3 is built from 13 residues. The CDR3 protein is CASRALLTYEQYF. The CDR3 DNA is TGTGCCAGCAGGGCTCTACTTACTTACGAGCAGTACTTC.

The V gene is TRBV7-2, the J gene TRBJ1-2; D unresolved. V lost 2 bases and J lost 5, with 12 bases in between. This CDR3 spans 14 amino acids. Germline V lookup: CDR1 SGHTA, CDR2 FQGNSA. The CDR3 DNA follows: TGTGCCAGCAGCTTAAGTTTTGGAGATTATGGCTACACCTTC. The encoded protein is CASSLSFGDYGYTF.

The chain recombines TRBV21-1 with TRBJ1-6; TRBD1, the table's D call, lacks a check against the DNA. TRBV21-1 is annotated as a pseudogene. The CDR3 totals 19 residues. In DNA, the CDR3 is TGTGCCAGCAGCAAAATCCCCGTCGGGGGGCGCGGTAAGAATTCACCCCTCCACTTT. This sequence encodes CASSKIPVGGRGKNSPLHF.

The rearrangement links TRBV20-1 to TRBJ1-1; 7 bases line up with TRBD1. J lost 3 bases, V lost 5 bases, and 3 bases had no gene match. This CDR3 has 12 amino acids. Germline V gene lookup returns CDR1 DFQATT and CDR2 SNEGSKA (reference sequence). The CDR3 DNA reads as TGCAGTGCTGGACAGGAGTACACTGAAGCTTTCTTT. Translation gives CSAGQEYTEAFF.

The chain uses TRBV5-1 and TRBJ2-3; D gene unclear. Germline CDR1 and CDR2: SGHRS and YFSETQ. The CDR3 sequence is 14 residues long. V dropped 4 bases and J dropped 4 bases, with 13 bases sitting between them. CDR3 DNA: TGCGCCAGCAGCCTCGGGCTAGTCCCAGATACGCAGTATTTT. This gives the protein CASSLGLVPDTQYF.

The V gene is TRBV19, the J gene TRBJ1-5; D gene unclear. Per germline, CDR1 LNHDA and CDR2 SQIVND (reference sequence). Between the trimmed V and J ends, which lost 7 bases and 2 bases, there was a span of 12 bases. The CDR3 has 14 residues. This CDR3 reads CASTTSTRNQPQHF. CDR3 bases: TGTGCCAGTACTACTTCCACCCGCAATCAGCCCCAGCATTTT.

The V gene is TRBV6-2 or TRBV6-3, the J gene TRBJ2-1; 13 positions agree with TRBD2. The junction had 7 bases not matched to a gene; V was cut back by 0 bases and J by 2 bases. Germline CDR1 reads MNHEY; CDR2 reads SVGEGT. CDR3 length: 19 residues. The CDR3 nucleotides read TGTGCCAGCAGTTACTCCCCGACTAGCGGGGGGCGGACCTACAATGAGCAGTTCTTC. Translation: CASSYSPTSGGRTYNEQFF.

The genes are TRBV12-3 or TRBV12-4 and TRBJ1-1; no clear D gene. The V and J ends lost 4 bases and 1 base respectively, with 13 bases between them. CDR3 length: 15 residues. As DNA, the CDR3 is TGTGCCAGCAGTTCGGAAGGACTTGGGAACACTGAAGCTTTCTTT. Translation: CASSSEGLGNTEAFF.

This chain uses TRBV20-1 with TRBJ2-5; 8 bases agree with TRBD1. CDR3 length equals 13 residues. Losses at the gene ends were 5 bases for V and 4 bases for J; bases not matched to a gene: 6. Germline-derived CDR1 and CDR2 are DFQATT and SNEGSKA (reference sequence). The CDR3 sequence is CSAQTGAGETQYF. CDR3 in DNA: TGCAGTGCTCAGACAGGGGCCGGAGAGACCCAGTACTTC.

This clonotype was detected once. The V and J genes are TRBV7-9 and TRBJ1-3; 8 bases line up with TRBD1. The length of the CDR3 is 15 residues. Trimming cost V 3 bases and J 4 bases; bases outside gene matches: 5. Germline values: CDR1 SEHNR, CDR2 FQNEAQ (reference sequence). CDR3 residues: CASSFPGGRGNTIYF. CDR3 sequence (DNA): TGTGCCAGCAGCTTTCCAGGGGGCAGGGGAAACACCATATATTTT.

The chain couples TRBV20-1 to TRBJ2-2; tentative D call: TRBD1 (6 bases). The germline V gene has CDR1 DFQATT and CDR2 SNEGSKA (reference sequence). The CDR3 contains 15 residues. The V end was cut by 3 bases, the J end by 0 bases, with 11 bases between. The CDR3 nucleotides are TGCAGTGCTAGTAAGGACAGAGCGAACACCGGGGAGCTGTTTTTT. This translates into CSASKDRANTGELFF.

CDR3 bases: TGTGCCAGTAGTATAGTGGCCACTTCCGAGCAGTACTTC. Its translation is CASSIVATSEQYF. J is TRBJ2-7 and V is TRBV19; D uncertain. V was pared by 1 base and J by 6 bases, with 10 bases between. The CDR3 loop spans 13 amino acids. Looked up from germline, CDR1 is LNHDA and CDR2 is SQIVND (reference sequence).